This T cell receptor beta chain came from a study of blood T cell repertoires in COVID-19. Across the whole study: Sources were T cells, B-cell-depleted T cells, or PBMCs; the material itself was cDNA or gDNA.

This clone was counted between two and nine times. Per the original methods: Amplified reference gene primers provided the basis for estimating nucleated cell counts. TCRdb keeps only in-frame clones here, not all; method: immunoSEQ multiplex PCR. For V, J and clone size, that table is used; D and trimming come from the DNA. The data show 150,000 to 250,000 clones, with about 95% seen just once and approximately 0.8% held by the top ten. Germline CDR1 is LGHDT and CDR2 is YNNKEL (reference sequence). The CDR3 has 13 residues. V trimming: 5 bases; J trimming: 6 bases; junction bases outside the gene matches: 5. Seattle enrolled patients during active infection and tracked them longitudinally.

Material: peripheral blood. The chain joins TRBV3-1 (or the pseudogene TRBV3-2) to TRBJ1-2; the match to TRBD1 covers 8 bases. The clonotype comes from a man aged 25-45 years with COVID-19, enrolled during active disease. The CDR3 nucleotides read TGTGCCAGCAGCACGGACAGGGTAAATGGCTACACCTTC. This codes for CASSTDRVNGYTF.